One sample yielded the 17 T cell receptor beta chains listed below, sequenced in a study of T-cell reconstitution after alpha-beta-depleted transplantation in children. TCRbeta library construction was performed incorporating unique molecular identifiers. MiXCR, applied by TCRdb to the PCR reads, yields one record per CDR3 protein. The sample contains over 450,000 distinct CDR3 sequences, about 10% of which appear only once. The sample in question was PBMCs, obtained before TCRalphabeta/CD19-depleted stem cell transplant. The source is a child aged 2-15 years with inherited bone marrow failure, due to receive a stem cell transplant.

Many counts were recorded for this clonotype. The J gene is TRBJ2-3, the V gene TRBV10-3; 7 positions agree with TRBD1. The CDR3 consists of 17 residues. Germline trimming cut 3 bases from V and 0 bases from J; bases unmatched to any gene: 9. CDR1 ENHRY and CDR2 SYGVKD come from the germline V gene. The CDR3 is CAISEPWGTASTDTQYF. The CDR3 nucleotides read TGTGCCATCAGTGAACCGTGGGGGACAGCTAGCACAGATACGCAGTATTTT.

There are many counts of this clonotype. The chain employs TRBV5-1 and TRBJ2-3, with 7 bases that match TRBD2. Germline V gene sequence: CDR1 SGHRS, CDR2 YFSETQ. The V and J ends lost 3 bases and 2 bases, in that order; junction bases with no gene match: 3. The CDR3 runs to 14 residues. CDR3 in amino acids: CASSWAGDTDTQYF. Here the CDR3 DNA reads TGCGCCAGCAGCTGGGCGGGAGACACAGATACGCAGTATTTT.

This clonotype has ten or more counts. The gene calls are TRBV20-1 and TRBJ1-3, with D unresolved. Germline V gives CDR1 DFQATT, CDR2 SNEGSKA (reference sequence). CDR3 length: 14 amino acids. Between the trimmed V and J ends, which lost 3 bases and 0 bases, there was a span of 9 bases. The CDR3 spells CSARTGSSGNTIYF. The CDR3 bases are TGCAGTGCTAGGACGGGATCCTCTGGAAACACCATATATTTT.

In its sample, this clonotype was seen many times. CDR3 nucleotides: TGCGCCAGCAGCTTGTTAGGGTCAGAGAACACCGGGGAGCTGTTTTTT. Its translation is CASSLLGSENTGELFF. V is TRBV5-1 and J is TRBJ2-2; no definite D call. The CDR3 runs to 16 residues. With 1 base removed from V and 1 base from J, the gap between germline ends came to 11 bases. Germline V gene lookup returns CDR1 SGHRS and CDR2 YFSETQ.

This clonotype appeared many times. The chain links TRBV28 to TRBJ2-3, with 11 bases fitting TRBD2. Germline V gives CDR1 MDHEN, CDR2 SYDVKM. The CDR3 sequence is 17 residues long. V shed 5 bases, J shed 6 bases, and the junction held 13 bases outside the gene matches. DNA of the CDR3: TGTGCCAGCAGTCCGCCCAGGCGACTAGCGGGACGCGATACGCAGTATTTT. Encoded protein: CASSPPRRLAGRDTQYF.

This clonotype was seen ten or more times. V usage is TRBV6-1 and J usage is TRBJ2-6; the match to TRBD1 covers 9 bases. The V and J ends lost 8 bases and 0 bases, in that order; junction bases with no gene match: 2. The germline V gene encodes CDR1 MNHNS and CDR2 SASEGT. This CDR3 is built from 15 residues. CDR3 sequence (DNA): TGTGCCAGCCGGGACAGGGACTCTGGGGCCAACGTCCTGACTTTC. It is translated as CASRDRDSGANVLTF.

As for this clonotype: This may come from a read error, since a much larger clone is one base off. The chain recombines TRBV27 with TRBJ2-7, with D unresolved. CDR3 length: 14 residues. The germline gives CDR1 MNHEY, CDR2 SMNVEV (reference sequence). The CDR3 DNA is TGTGCCACCAGTTTTGCCCCACAGTCCTACGAGCAGTACTTC. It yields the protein CATSFAPQSYEQYF.

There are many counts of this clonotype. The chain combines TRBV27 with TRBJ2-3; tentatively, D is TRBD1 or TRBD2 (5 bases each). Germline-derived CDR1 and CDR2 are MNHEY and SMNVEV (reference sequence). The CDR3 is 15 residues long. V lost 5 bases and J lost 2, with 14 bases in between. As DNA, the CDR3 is TGTGCCAGCAGTCCTCGGGACCCGTCCACAGATACGCAGTATTTT. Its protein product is CASSPRDPSTDTQYF.

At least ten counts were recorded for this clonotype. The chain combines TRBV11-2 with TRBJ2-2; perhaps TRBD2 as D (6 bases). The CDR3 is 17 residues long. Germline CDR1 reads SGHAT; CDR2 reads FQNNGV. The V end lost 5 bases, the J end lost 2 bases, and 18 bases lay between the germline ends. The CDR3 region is CASSRDGLASNTGELFF. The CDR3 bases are TGTGCCAGCAGCAGGGATGGGCTAGCGAGTAACACCGGGGAGCTGTTTTTT.

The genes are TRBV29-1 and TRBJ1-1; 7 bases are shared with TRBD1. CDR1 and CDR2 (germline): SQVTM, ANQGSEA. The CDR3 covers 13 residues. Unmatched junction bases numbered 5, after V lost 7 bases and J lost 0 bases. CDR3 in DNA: TGCAGCGGCCACAGGGGAGTGAACACTGAAGCTTTCTTT. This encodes CSGHRGVNTEAFF.

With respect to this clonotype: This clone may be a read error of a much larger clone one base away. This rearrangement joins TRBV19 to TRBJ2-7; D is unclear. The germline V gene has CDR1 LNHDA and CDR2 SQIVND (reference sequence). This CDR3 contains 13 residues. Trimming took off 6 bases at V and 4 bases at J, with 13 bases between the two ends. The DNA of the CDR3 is TGTGCCAGTAGGTTGGTTAACGGGTACGAGCAGTACTTC. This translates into CASRLVNGYEQYF.

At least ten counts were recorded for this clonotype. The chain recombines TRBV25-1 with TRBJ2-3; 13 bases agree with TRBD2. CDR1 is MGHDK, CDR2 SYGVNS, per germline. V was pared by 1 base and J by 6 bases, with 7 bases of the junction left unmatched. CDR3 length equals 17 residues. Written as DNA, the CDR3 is TGTGCCAGCAGTGAATCCGGGACTAGCGGGATGAGGGATACGCAGTATTTT. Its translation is CASSESGTSGMRDTQYF.

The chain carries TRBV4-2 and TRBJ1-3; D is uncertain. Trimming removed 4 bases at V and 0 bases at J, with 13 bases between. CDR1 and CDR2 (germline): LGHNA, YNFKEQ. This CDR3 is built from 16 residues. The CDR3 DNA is TGTGCCAGCAGCCTCAGTCTAATACCCTCTGGAAACACCATATATTTT. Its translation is CASSLSLIPSGNTIYF.

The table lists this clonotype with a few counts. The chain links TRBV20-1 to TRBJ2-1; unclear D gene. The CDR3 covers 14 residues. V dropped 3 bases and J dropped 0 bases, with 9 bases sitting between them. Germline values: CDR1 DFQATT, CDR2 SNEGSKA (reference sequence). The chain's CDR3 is CSASGHSSYNEQFF. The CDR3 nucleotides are TGCAGTGCTAGCGGCCACAGCTCCTACAATGAGCAGTTCTTC.

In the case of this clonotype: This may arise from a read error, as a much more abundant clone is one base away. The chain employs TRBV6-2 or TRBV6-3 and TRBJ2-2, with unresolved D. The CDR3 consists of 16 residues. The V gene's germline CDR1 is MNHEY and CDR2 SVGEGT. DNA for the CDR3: TGTGCCGGCAGCTACGGGCACCATCGGGACACCGGGGAGCTGTTTTTT. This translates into CAGSYGHHRDTGELFF.

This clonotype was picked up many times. The CDR3 is CASSFSRTSGRNEQFF. The CDR3 DNA reads TGTGCCAGCAGCTTCTCCCGGACTAGCGGGAGGAATGAGCAGTTCTTC. The chain employs TRBV7-9 and TRBJ2-1; TRBD2 aligns across 14 bases. Germline CDR1 and CDR2: SEHNR and FQNEAQ (reference sequence). The CDR3 is 16 residues long. The V gene end was trimmed by 3 bases and the J gene end by 7 bases; junction bases not matched to a gene: 5.

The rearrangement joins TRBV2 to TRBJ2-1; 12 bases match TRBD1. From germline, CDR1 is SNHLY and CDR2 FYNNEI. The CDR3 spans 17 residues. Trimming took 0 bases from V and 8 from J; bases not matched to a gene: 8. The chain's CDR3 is CASSEARGTGGLDEQFF. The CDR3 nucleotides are TGTGCCAGCAGTGAAGCGCGGGGGACAGGGGGCTTGGATGAGCAGTTCTTC.